This record covers a single TCR beta chain. This sample stems from a study of blood T cell repertoires in COVID-19. Residents of approximately 25 US areas, aged roughly 18 to 89 years, made up the participants. The assay was immunoSEQ multiplex PCR, and TCRdb's table has in-frame clones only and misses some. The sample has fewer than 500,000 clones, approximately 89% seen once. With 0 bases removed from V and 0 bases from J, the gap between germline ends came to 10 bases. The germline V gene encodes CDR1 SGHRS and CDR2 YFSETQ. The CDR3 sequence is 16 residues long. The sequencing input was PBMCs or T cells enriched from blood (not recorded which). The rearrangement joins TRBV5-1 to TRBJ2-1; D remains unclear. The sequence came from a man younger than 40 who had recovered from COVID-19. The chain's CDR3 is CASSLDGSSSYNEQFF. Here the CDR3 DNA reads TGCGCCAGCAGCTTGGATGGCTCTAGCTCCTACAATGAGCAGTTCTTC. The entire variable domain, with the rest obtained from reference TRBV5-1 and TRBJ2-1, is as follows: KAGVTQTPRYLIKTRGQQVTLSCSPISGHRSVSWYQQTPGQGLQFLFEYFSETQRNKGNFPGRFSGRQFSNSRSEMNVSTLELGDSALYLCASSLDGSSSYNEQFFGPGTRLTVL.